These 15 T cell receptor beta chains came from one sample sequenced in a study of cytomegalovirus exposure and HLA in healthy donors. The study ran its PCR with 60 Vbeta and 13 Jbeta primers. The protocol was immunoSEQ multiplex PCR, while the TCRdb copy is restricted to in-frame clones and leaves out a portion. The data show roughly 80,000 clones, 80% to 90% seen once. Sequenced input: PBMCs. These receptors were obtained from a woman aged 25 to 39 in good health and CMV-seronegative.

CDR3 bases: TGTGCCAGCAGCTTACCCCTGGGACTAGCGGGAGGGAGCACAGATACGCAGTATTTT. Its protein is CASSLPLGLAGGSTDTQYF. The chain couples TRBV7-6 to TRBJ2-3; 16 bases agree with TRBD2. The CDR3 runs 19 residues. After removal of 2 bases from V and 0 bases from J, the junction contained 5 bases not matched to a gene. CDR1 SGHVS and CDR2 FNYEAQ come from the germline V gene.

This sequence joins TRBV14 and TRBJ2-2; 9 bases match TRBD1. The V and J ends lost 1 base and 2 bases, in that order; junction bases with no gene match: 2. Germline V gives CDR1 SGHDN, CDR2 FVKESK. The CDR3 consists of 16 residues. This chain's CDR3 is CASSQAGQGNTGELFF. Written as DNA, the CDR3 is TGTGCCAGCAGCCAAGCGGGACAGGGTAACACCGGGGAGCTGTTTTTT.

The gene calls are TRBV5-1 and TRBJ1-2; a weak D match, TRBD1 (5 bases). The V and J ends lost 0 bases and 1 base respectively, with 10 bases between them. The CDR3 covers 15 residues. Germline loops: CDR1 SGHRS, CDR2 YFSETQ. The CDR3, as DNA: TGCGCCAGCAGCTTGGCCTCCGACAGTAACTATGGCTACACCTTC. The encoded protein is CASSLASDSNYGYTF.

V is TRBV7-3 and J is TRBJ2-5, with 14 bases identical to TRBD2. The closer fit of TRBJ2-7 to the DNA end suggests the J call may be wrong. CDR1 is SGHTA, CDR2 FQGTGA, per germline. The length of the CDR3 is 15 residues. As DNA, the CDR3 is TGTGCCAGCAGCTTTGGGACTAGCGGGAGCTACGAGCAGTACTTC. Its protein product is CASSFGTSGSYEQYF.

V and J are TRBV5-1 and TRBJ2-7; D might be TRBD2 (5 bases). The CDR3 extends over 15 amino acids. Germline CDR1 and CDR2: SGHRS and YFSETQ. The ends were cut back, 2 bases at V and 3 bases at J, with 15 bases in the middle. CDR3 protein: CASSFAAGPNYEQYF. DNA for the CDR3: TGCGCCAGCAGCTTTGCGGCGGGCCCTAACTACGAGCAGTACTTC.

This chain links TRBV19 with TRBJ1-5; 7 bases match TRBD1. The V segment lost 4 bases and the J segment 4 bases; nucleotides outside the gene matches: 10. The germline V gene encodes CDR1 LNHDA and CDR2 SQIVND (reference sequence). The CDR3 consists of 16 residues. CDR3 protein: CASSTGPDRVNQPQHF. CDR3 nucleotides: TGTGCCAGTAGTACCGGCCCAGACAGGGTTAATCAGCCCCAGCATTTT.

This chain connects TRBV11-3 to TRBJ2-1; D is possibly TRBD2 (6 bases). This CDR3 contains 14 residues. Germline CDR1 SGHNT, CDR2 YENEEA. Trimming removed 1 base from V and 7 bases from J, with 11 bases in between. The CDR3 sequence: CASSLVGLSNEQFF. CDR3 DNA sequence: TGTGCCAGCAGCTTAGTTGGACTATCAAATGAGCAGTTCTTC.

The genes are TRBV5-5 and TRBJ2-3; 14 positions match TRBD2. CDR1 and CDR2 from the germline V gene are SGHKS and YYEKEE (reference sequence). Unmatched junction bases numbered 9, after V lost 0 bases and J lost 3 bases. CDR3 length: 19 amino acids. CDR3 region: CASSLVGLAGVGSTDTQYF. As DNA, the CDR3 is TGTGCCAGCAGCTTGGTGGGACTAGCGGGAGTGGGCTCAACAGATACGCAGTATTTT.

The gene calls are TRBV19 and TRBJ2-5; 12 nucleotides align to TRBD2. This CDR3 has 18 amino acids. Germline CDR1 LNHDA, CDR2 SQIVND (reference sequence). After removal of 6 bases from V and 2 bases from J, the junction contained 13 bases not matched to a gene. For the CDR3, the DNA is TGTGCCAGTAGAGGGCTAGCGGGAGGGCCGGGGTGGCAAGAGACCCAGTACTTC. Its protein is CASRGLAGGPGWQETQYF.

V and J are TRBV5-1 and TRBJ2-7, with TRBD1 matching over 9 bases. Germline lookup yields CDR1 SGHRS and CDR2 YFSETQ. The CDR3 runs to 15 residues. V was clipped by 4 bases and J by 3 bases; unmatched bases: 8. The CDR3 DNA is TGCGCCAGCAGCCCCGGAGGGACAGGGCACTACGAGCAGTACTTC. Protein product: CASSPGGTGHYEQYF.

This clone appeared a single time. The chain links TRBV5-1 to TRBJ2-1; D gene uncertain. Per the germline V gene, CDR1 is SGHRS and CDR2 is YFSETQ. V lost 6 bases and J lost 7, with 17 bases in between. This CDR3 region has 14 residues. CDR3 in amino acids: CASTPPSILNEQFF. The CDR3 DNA reads TGCGCCAGCACCCCTCCCTCTATATTGAATGAGCAGTTCTTC. The whole variable domain, remainder taken from reference TRBV5-1 and TRBJ2-1, is KAGVTQTPRYLIKTRGQQVTLSCSPISGHRSVSWYQQTPGQGLQFLFEYFSETQRNKGNFPGRFSGRQFSNSRSEMNVSTLELGDSALYLCASTPPSILNEQFFGPGTRLTVL.

This clone was picked up one time. The V call is TRBV6-5, the J call TRBJ1-5, with D possibly matching TRBD1 (5 bases). The germline CDR1 and CDR2 sequences are MNHEY and SVGAGI. The V end was cut by 6 bases, the J end by 7 bases, with 13 bases between. This CDR3 has 13 residues. The CDR3 sequence: CASSLVRGQPQHF. The CDR3 DNA reads TGTGCCAGCAGCCTGGTCCGGGGGCAGCCCCAGCATTTT.

The V call is TRBV18, the J call TRBJ1-1; no definite D call. Trimming cost V 4 bases and J 0 bases, with 21 bases left between them. The CDR3 spans 18 residues. Germline V gene sequence: CDR1 KGHSH, CDR2 LQKENI. For the CDR3, the DNA is TGTGCCAGCTCACTATCCTCCGTACGGGGAGGAATGAACACTGAAGCTTTCTTT. It codes for CASSLSSVRGGMNTEAFF.

This chain joins TRBV5-1 and TRBJ2-3; TRBD2 agrees at 8 bases. The CDR3 sequence is 15 residues long. Trimming cost V 4 bases and J 2 bases; bases outside gene matches: 6. Germline V lookup: CDR1 SGHRS, CDR2 YFSETQ. CDR3 protein: CASSPMTSDTDTQYF. The DNA for the CDR3 is TGCGCCAGCAGCCCGATGACTAGCGACACAGATACGCAGTATTTT.

The chain has TRBV28 and TRBJ2-1, with 11 nucleotides matching TRBD2. The CDR3 runs 13 residues. CDR1 and CDR2 from the germline V gene are MDHEN and SYDVKM. After removal of 6 bases from V and 8 bases from J, the junction contained 3 bases not matched to a gene. The CDR3 loop reads CASRRTSGHEQFF. The CDR3 DNA sequence: TGTGCCAGCAGGCGGACTAGCGGGCATGAGCAGTTCTTC.